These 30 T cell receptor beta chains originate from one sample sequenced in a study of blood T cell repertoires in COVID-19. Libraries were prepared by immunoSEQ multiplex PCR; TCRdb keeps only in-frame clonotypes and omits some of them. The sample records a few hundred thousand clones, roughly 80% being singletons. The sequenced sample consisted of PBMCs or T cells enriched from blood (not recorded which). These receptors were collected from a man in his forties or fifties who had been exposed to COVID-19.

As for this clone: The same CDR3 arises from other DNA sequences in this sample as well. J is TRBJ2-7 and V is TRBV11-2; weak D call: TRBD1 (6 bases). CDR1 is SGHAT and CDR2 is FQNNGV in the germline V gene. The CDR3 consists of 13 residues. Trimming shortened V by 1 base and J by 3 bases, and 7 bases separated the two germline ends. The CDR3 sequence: CASSLVRGYEQYF. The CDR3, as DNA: TGTGCCAGCAGCTTAGTCAGGGGCTACGAGCAGTACTTC. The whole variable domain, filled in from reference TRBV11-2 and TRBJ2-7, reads EAGVAQSPRYKIIEKRQSVAFWCNPISGHATLYWYQQILGQGPKLLIQFQNNGVVDDSQLPKDRFSAERLKGVDSTLKIQPAKLEDSAVYLCASSLVRGYEQYFGPGTRLTVT.

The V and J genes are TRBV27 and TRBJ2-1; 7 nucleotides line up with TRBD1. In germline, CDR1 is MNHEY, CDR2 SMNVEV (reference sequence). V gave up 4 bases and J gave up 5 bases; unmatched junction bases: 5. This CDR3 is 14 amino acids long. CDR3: CASSSRQGNNEQFF. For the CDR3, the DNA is TGTGCCAGCAGTTCCCGACAGGGAAACAATGAGCAGTTCTTC.

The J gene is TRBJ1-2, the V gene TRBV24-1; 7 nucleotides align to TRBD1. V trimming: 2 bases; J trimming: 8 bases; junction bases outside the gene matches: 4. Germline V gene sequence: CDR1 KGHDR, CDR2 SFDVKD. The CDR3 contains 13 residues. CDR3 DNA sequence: TGTGCCACCAGTGATTACTCAGGGGGAGGCTACACCTTC. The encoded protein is CATSDYSGGGYTF.

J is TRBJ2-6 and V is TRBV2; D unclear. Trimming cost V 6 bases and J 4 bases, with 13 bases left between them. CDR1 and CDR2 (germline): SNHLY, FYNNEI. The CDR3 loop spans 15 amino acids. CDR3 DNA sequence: TGTGCCAGCAGAGGTGGAGTGGCGGGGGCCAACGTCCTGACTTTC. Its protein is CASRGGVAGANVLTF.

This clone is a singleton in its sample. Here the CDR3 DNA reads TGTGCCAGCAGCTTTGAGGGCGCCTACGAGCAGTACTTC. It translates to CASSFEGAYEQYF. This chain connects TRBV11-1 to TRBJ2-7, with D perhaps matching TRBD2 (5 bases). The CDR3 runs to 13 residues. V lost 3 bases and J lost 2, with 8 bases in between. From germline, CDR1 is SGHAT and CDR2 FQDESV (reference sequence).

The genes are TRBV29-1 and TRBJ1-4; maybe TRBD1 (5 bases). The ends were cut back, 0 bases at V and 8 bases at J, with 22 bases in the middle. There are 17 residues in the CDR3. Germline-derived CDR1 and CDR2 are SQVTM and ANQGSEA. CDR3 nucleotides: TGCAGCGTTGAAGATAGGAAGGGTTCGGCAGGGCTGGAAAAACTGTTTTTT. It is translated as CSVEDRKGSAGLEKLFF.

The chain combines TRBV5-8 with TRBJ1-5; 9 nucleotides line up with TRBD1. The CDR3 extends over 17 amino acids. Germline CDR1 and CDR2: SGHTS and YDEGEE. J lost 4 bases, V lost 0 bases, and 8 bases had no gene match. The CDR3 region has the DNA TGTGCCAGCAGCTTGGGGATCTCCGGGACAGGGAATCAGCCCCAGCATTTT. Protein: CASSLGISGTGNQPQHF.

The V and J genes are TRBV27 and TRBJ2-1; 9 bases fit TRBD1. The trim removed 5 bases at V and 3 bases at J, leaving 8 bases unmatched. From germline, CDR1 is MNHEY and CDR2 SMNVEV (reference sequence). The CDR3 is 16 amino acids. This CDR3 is CASSRTTGGDYNEQFF. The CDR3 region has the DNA TGTGCCAGCAGTAGAACCACAGGGGGCGACTACAATGAGCAGTTCTTC.

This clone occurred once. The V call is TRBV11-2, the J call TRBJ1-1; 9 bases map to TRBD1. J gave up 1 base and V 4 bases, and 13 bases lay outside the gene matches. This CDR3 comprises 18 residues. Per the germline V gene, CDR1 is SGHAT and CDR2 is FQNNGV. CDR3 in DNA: TGTGCCAGCAGCTCACCTCAGGACAGGGGACCTAGGAACACTGAAGCTTTCTTT. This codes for CASSSPQDRGPRNTEAFF. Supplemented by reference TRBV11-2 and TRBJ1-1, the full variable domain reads EAGVAQSPRYKIIEKRQSVAFWCNPISGHATLYWYQQILGQGPKLLIQFQNNGVVDDSQLPKDRFSAERLKGVDSTLKIQPAKLEDSAVYLCASSSPQDRGPRNTEAFFGQGTRLTVV.

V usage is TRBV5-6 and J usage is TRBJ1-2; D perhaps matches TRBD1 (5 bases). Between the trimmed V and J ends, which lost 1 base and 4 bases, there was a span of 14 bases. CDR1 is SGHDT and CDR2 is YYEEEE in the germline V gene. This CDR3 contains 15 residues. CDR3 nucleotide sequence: TGTGCCAGCAGCTTGAACCAGGGATTTGGCTATGGCTACACCTTC. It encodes CASSLNQGFGYGYTF.

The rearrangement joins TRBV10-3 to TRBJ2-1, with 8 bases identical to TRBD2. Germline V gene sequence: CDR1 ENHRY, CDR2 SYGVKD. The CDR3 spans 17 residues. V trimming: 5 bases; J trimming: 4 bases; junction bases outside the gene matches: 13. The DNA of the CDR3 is TGTGCCATCAGTTCCGAGCCAAGGGCGGGAGGTTACAATGAGCAGTTCTTC. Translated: CAISSEPRAGGYNEQFF.

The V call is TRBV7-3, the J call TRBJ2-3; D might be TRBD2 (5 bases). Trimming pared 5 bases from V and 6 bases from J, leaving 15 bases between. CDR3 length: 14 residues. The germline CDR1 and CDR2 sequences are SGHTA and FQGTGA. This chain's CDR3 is CASSRGLMGDTQYF. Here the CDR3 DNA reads TGTGCCAGCAGCCGTGGACTGATGGGGGATACGCAGTATTTT.

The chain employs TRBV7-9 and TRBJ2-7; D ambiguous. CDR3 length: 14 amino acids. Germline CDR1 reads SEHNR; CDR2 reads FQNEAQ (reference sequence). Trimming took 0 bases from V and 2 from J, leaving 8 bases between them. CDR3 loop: CASSLAWSAYEQYF. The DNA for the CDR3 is TGTGCCAGCAGCTTAGCCTGGAGCGCCTACGAGCAGTACTTC.

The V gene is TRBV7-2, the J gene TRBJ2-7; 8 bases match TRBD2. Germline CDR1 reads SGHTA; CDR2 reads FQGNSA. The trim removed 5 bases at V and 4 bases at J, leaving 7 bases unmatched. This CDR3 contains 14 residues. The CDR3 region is CASSRTSRRYEQYF. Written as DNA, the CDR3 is TGTGCCAGCAGCCGGACTAGCCGGCGTTACGAGCAGTACTTC.

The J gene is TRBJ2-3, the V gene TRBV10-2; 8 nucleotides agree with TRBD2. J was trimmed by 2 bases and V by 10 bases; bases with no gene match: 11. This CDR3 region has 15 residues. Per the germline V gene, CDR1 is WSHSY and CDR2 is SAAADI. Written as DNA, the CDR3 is TGCGCCACCTCAAGCGGGAGATTCAACACAGATACGCAGTATTTT. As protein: CATSSGRFNTDTQYF.

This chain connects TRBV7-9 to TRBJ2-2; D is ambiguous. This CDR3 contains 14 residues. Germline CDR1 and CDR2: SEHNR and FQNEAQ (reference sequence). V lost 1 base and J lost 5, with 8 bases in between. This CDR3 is CASSLVALTGELFF. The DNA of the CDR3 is TGTGCCAGCAGCTTAGTGGCTCTTACCGGGGAGCTGTTTTTT.

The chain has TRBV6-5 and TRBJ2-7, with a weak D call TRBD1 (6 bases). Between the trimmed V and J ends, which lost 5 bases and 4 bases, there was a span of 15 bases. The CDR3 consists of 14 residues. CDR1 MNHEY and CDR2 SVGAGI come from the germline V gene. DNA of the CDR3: TGTGCCAGCAGTCAACAACAGGGTAATTACGAGCAGTACTTC. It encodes CASSQQQGNYEQYF.

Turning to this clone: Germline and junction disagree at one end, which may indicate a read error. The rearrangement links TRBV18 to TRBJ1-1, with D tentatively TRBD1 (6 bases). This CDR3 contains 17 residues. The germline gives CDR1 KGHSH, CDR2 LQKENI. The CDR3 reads CASSPPPRGQMNTEAFF. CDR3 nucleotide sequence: TGTGCCAGCTCCCCACCCCCTCGCGGACAGATGAACACTGAAGCTTTCTTT.

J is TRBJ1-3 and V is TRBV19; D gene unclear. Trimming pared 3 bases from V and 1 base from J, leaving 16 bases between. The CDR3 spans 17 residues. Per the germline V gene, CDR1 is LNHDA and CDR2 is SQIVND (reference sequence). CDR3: CASSIARKGASGNTIYF. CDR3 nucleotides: TGTGCCAGTAGTATTGCCCGTAAAGGAGCTTCTGGAAACACCATATATTTT.

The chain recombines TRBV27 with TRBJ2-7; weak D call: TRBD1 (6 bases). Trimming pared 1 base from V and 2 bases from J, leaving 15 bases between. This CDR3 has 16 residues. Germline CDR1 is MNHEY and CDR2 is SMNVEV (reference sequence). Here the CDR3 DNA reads TGTGCCAGCAGTTTATACCCCTGGGACACGACCTACGAGCAGTACTTC. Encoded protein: CASSLYPWDTTYEQYF.

DNA for the CDR3: TGTGCCAGCAGACCTGCGGGAGCGGGAGAGACCCAGTACTTC. It codes for CASRPAGAGETQYF. This chain links TRBV6-5 with TRBJ2-5, with TRBD2 matching 7 bases. Germline lookup yields CDR1 MNHEY and CDR2 SVGAGI. With 6 bases clipped from V and 4 bases from J, the junction kept 8 bases outside the gene matches. This CDR3 spans 14 amino acids.

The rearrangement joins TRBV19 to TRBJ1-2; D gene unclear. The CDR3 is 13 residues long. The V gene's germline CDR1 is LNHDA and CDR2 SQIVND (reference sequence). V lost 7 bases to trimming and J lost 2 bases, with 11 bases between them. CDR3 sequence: CASTRGGNYGYTF. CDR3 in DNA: TGTGCCAGTACCAGAGGAGGGAACTATGGCTACACCTTC.

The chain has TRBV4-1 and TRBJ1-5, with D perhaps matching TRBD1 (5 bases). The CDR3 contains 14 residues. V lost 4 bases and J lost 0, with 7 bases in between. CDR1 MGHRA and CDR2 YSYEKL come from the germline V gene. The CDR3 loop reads CASSPTASNQPQHF. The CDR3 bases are TGCGCCAGCAGCCCGACAGCTAGCAATCAGCCCCAGCATTTT.

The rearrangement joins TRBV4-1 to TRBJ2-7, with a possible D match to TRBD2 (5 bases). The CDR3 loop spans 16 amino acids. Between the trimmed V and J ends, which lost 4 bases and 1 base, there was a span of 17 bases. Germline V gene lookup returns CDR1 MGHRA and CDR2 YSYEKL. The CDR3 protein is CASSPLGYGGSYEQYF. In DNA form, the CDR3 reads TGCGCCAGCAGCCCCCTCGGTTACGGCGGGTCCTACGAGCAGTACTTC.

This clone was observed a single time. The DNA of the CDR3 is TGTGCCAGCAGCCAGTCAGGGGGAAGCTCCTACAATGAGCAGTTCTTC. It encodes CASSQSGGSSYNEQFF. The V gene is TRBV3-1 (or the pseudogene TRBV3-2), the J gene TRBJ2-1, with TRBD1 matching 7 bases. V was clipped by 3 bases and J by 0 bases; unmatched bases: 5. CDR3 length: 16 residues. The germline V gene encodes CDR1 LGHDT and CDR2 YNNKEL (reference sequence).

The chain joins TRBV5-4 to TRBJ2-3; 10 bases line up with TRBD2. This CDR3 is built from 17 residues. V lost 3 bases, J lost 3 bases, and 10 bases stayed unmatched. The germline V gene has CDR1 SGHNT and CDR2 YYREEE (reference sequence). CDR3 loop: CASSSATSGKRTDTQYF. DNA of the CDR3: TGTGCCAGCAGCTCCGCAACTAGCGGGAAAAGGACAGATACGCAGTATTTT.

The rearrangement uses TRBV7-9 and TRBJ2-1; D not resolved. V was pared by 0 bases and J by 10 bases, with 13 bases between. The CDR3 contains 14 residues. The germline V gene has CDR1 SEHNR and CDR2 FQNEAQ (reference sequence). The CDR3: CASSLASLPGEQFF. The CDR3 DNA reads TGTGCCAGCAGCTTAGCGTCCCTCCCCGGGGAGCAGTTCTTC.

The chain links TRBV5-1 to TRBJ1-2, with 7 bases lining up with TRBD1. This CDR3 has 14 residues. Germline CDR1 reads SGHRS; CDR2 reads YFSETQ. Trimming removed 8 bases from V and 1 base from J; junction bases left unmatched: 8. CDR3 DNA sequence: TGCGCCAGTACCAACAGGGGCCTTAACTATGGCTACACCTTC. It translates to CASTNRGLNYGYTF.

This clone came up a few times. CDR3 in DNA: TGTGCCAGCAGCTTGGACAGCAATGAGCAGTTCTTC. As protein: CASSLDSNEQFF. The chain is built from TRBV5-4 and TRBJ2-1; D is unclear. CDR3 length equals 12 residues. CDR1 is SGHNT, CDR2 YYREEE, per germline (reference sequence). Trimming shortened V by 0 bases and J by 6 bases, and 4 bases separated the two germline ends.

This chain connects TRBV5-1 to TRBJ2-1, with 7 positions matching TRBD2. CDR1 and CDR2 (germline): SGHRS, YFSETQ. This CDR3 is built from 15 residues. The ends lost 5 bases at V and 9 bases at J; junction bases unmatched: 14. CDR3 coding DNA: TGCGCCAGCAGACCCCAGGGACGAGGGGAGGGTGAGCAGTTCTTC. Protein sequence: CASRPQGRGEGEQFF.